This T cell receptor (beta chain) was identified in a study of T cells after yellow fever vaccination. Findings of the study overall: Primary-vaccination clones mostly resurfaced post-booster (about 95% CD4, more than 85% CD8). A weaker secondary response peaked on day 5, the primary on day 15.

The CDR3 sequence is 14 residues long. Germline lookup yields CDR1 LGHDT and CDR2 YNNKEL (reference sequence). Trimming stripped 0 bases from V and 0 bases from J, with 3 bases between. 5'RACE template switching generated TCR cDNA, adding a universal primer site and UMIs. In TCRdb, the 5' RACE reads were re-called with MiXCR into one record per CDR3 protein. The sample has 200,000 to 300,000 distinct CDR3 sequences, approximately 6.8% seen once; the top ten hold more than 1%. Concerning this clonotype: Antigen specificity is unknown.

Sequences were derived from CD4+ T cells sorted from PBMCs, sampled on the day of the yellow fever booster vaccination. The receptor was isolated from a man aged 25 to 40 who received the YFV17D yellow fever vaccine. J is TRBJ2-1 and V is TRBV3-1, with D unresolved. CDR3: CASSQDASYNEQFF. DNA for the CDR3: TGTGCCAGCAGCCAAGACGCCTCCTACAATGAGCAGTTCTTC.